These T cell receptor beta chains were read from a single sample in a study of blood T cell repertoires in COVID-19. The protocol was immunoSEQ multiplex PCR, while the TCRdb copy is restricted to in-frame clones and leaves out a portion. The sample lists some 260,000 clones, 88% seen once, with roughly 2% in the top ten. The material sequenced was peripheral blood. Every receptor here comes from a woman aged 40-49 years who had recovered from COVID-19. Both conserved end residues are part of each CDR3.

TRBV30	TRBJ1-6	CAWIGASLNSPLHF
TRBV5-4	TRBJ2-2	CASSLGGQGLPGELFF
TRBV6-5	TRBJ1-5	CASSLTGTGVRQPQHF
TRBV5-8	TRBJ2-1	CASSLGPVGRGAIEQFF
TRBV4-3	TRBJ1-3	CASSLRRQGTIYF
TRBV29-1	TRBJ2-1	CSVGGDRGVVGEQFF
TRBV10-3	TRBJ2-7	CAISDGTVSYEQYF
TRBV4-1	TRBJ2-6	CASSLRQGISGANVLTF
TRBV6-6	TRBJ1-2	CASSLEYSSYGYTF
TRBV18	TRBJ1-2	CASSPGSQPGQGTGYTF
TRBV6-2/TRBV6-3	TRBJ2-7	CASSPTGTSTYEQYF
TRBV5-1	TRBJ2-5	CASSLEGPQYF
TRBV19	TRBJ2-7	CASSIGGRGTYEQYF
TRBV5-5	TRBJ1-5	CASSGTAINQPQHF
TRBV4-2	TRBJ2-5	CASSQGGSEATQYF
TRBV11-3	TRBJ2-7	CASSSMAVVSSYEQYF
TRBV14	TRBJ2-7	CASSLRLAGAYEQYF
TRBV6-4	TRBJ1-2	CASSDMTAPHFNYGYTF
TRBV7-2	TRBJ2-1	CASSSGDRRGDNEQFF
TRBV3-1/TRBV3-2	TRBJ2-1	CASSQGTVISGRGNEQFF
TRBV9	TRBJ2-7	CASSVAGAAYEQYF
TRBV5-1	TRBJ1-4	CASSFQGLREKLFF
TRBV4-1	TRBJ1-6	CASSLGQGASSPLHF
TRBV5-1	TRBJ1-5	CASSLGLGGVDQPQHF
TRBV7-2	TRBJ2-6	CASRFPGQGASGANVLTF
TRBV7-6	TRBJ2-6	CASSLNRAGANVLTF
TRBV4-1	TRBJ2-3	CASSQGELTSTDTQYF
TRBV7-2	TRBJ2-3	CASSLAASGGADTQYF
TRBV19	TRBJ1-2	CASRLGRDPYYGYTF
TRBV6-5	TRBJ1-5	CASGSNRNQPQHF
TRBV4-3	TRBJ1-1	CASSHGSVRGTFF
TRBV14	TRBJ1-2	CASAPVRVAGGYTF
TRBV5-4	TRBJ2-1	CASSPRLDLYNEQFF
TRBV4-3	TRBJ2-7	CASSQEWRTGHEQYF
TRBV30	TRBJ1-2	CACRSWGGADYGYTF
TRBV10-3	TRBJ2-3	CAISEDGVSTDTQYF
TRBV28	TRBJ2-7	CASSMGTLGDYEQYF
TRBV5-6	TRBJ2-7	CASSLRQGRDEQYF
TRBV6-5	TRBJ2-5	CASNRDRGRETQYF
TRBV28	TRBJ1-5	CASSRRGTGDSQPQHF
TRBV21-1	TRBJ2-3	CASSKGDCFTDTQYF
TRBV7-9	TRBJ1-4	CASSSRGSTEKLFF
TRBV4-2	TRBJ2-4	CASSRGTSGGPKNIQYF
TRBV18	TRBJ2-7	CASSPGQRSTYEQYF
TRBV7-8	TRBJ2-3	CASSFRLSSGRTDTQYF
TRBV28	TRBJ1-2	CASSPRGARNYGYTF
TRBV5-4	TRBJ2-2	CASSYAGRRSTGELFF
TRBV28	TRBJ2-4	CASGSKNIQYF
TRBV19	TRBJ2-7	CASSILTGAAYEQYF
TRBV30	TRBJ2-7	CAWSQGTGVSYEQYF
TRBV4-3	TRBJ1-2	CASSQQRQGRGGYTF